These T cell receptor beta chains were read from a single sample in a study of blood T cell repertoires in COVID-19. Assay used: immunoSEQ multiplex PCR; TCRdb lists only in-frame clones, some missing. The sample consists of about 360,000 clones, more than 85% of them appearing once. Sequenced input: peripheral blood. All receptors come from a human donor in a cohort sampled during active COVID-19. Both conserved end residues are part of each CDR3. A D gene is named only where the DNA matches it firmly. The listing skips clone size in some rows; elsewhere it reads once, few, many or a size class.

cdr3_length,v_call,j_call,d_call,clone_size,cdr3_nt,cdr3_aa
12,TRBV5-8,TRBJ1-1,NA,NA,TGTGCCAGCAGCCTCAGGGTTTTGGGAGCTTTCTTT,CASSLRVLGAFF
15,TRBV28,TRBJ1-2,TRBD1,NA,TGTGCCAGCAGAAAAGATATCGGACAGGGCTATGGCTACACCTTC,CASRKDIGQGYGYTF
15,TRBV9,TRBJ2-7,TRBD1,NA,TGTGCCAGCAGCGCCGAGACAGGGATCGGGTCCGAGCAGTACTTC,CASSAETGIGSEQYF
14,TRBV5-4,TRBJ1-2,NA,NA,TGTGCCAGCAGCTTGCGACAACGCGAAGATGGCTACACCTTC,CASSLRQREDGYTF
17,TRBV28,TRBJ1-2,NA,NA,TGTGCCAGCAGTAGCGGGGGGCGGGGAAGATGGGACTATGGCTACACCTTC,CASSSGGRGRWDYGYTF
13,TRBV28,TRBJ1-5,NA,NA,TGTGCCAGCCGCAGGGGATTCGGGCAGCCCCAGCATTTT,CASRRGFGQPQHF
14,TRBV4-1,TRBJ2-5,TRBD2,NA,TGCGCTCACCGGGGACTAAGATTGGAAGAGACCCAGTACTTC,CAHRGLRLEETQYF
16,TRBV2,TRBJ1-1,NA,once,TGTGCCAGCAGTCATACCTACAATCGGGTAGCACCTGAAGCTTTCTTT,CASSHTYNRVAPEAFF
17,TRBV7-2,TRBJ2-3,TRBD2,NA,TGTGCCAGCAGCTTAAATCGAGGGACTAGCGGGAGGAATACGCAGTATTTT,CASSLNRGTSGRNTQYF
15,TRBV6-5,TRBJ2-5,NA,NA,TGTGCCCACGAAAGGGCCCGGGACACCCAAGAGACCCAGTACTTC,CAHERARDTQETQYF
17,TRBV27,TRBJ2-3,TRBD2,NA,TGTGCCCCCCACGTGGGAGGGAGCGGGAACGGCACAGATACGCAGTATTTT,CAPHVGGSGNGTDTQYF
15,TRBV11-2,TRBJ1-3,NA,NA,TGTGCCAGCAGCTTATTATCAGGCTCTGGAAACACCATATATTTT,CASSLLSGSGNTIYF
18,TRBV5-4,TRBJ2-6,TRBD1,NA,TGTGCCAGCAGCTTGGGTTCAGGGGGCGTTGCTGGGGCCAACGTCCTGACTTTC,CASSLGSGGVAGANVLTF
15,TRBV7-2,TRBJ2-3,NA,NA,TGTGCCAGCAGCTTAAACGGGGGGCTGACAGATACGCAGTATTTT,CASSLNGGLTDTQYF
14,TRBV21-1,TRBJ2-1,NA,NA,TGTGCCAGCAGCTGGGGGGGGTCCTACAATGAGCAGTTCTTC,CASSWGGSYNEQFF
15,TRBV10-3,TRBJ1-1,TRBD1,NA,TGTGCCATCAGTGAGCGGACCGGGACAGGGACTGAAGCTTTCTTT,CAISERTGTGTEAFF
13,TRBV21-1,TRBJ2-5,NA,NA,TGTGCCATCCCGTCCGGGACAGAAGAGACCCAGTACTTC,CAIPSGTEETQYF
14,TRBV6-5,TRBJ2-7,NA,NA,TGTGCCAGCACCCTTAGGACTGCAGCCTACGAGCAGTACTTC,CASTLRTAAYEQYF
13,TRBV30,TRBJ2-1,NA,NA,TGTGCCTGGAGTCGACAGACCTACAATGAGCAGTTCTTC,CAWSRQTYNEQFF
14,TRBV7-9,TRBJ1-5,NA,NA,TGTGCCAGCAGCTTAACAGGGATCAATCAGCCCCAGCATTTT,CASSLTGINQPQHF
11,TRBV30,TRBJ1-2,NA,NA,TGTGCCTGGAGCGTTAACTATGGCTACACCTTC,CAWSVNYGYTF
14,TRBV7-2,TRBJ1-1,NA,NA,TGTGCCAGCAGCTTCGGTCGTATGAACACTGAAGCTTTCTTT,CASSFGRMNTEAFF
14,TRBV7-9,TRBJ1-4,TRBD1,once,TGTGCCAGCAGCTTAGTAGGGGGCAGGGAAAAACTGTTTTTT,CASSLVGGREKLFF
13,TRBV28,TRBJ2-5,NA,NA,TGTGCCAGCAGTTACGGGGGAATGGAGACCCAGTACTTC,CASSYGGMETQYF
17,TRBV10-3,TRBJ2-2,TRBD2,NA,TGTGCCATCAGCGGACTAGCGGGACTCACGAACACCGGGGAGCTGTTTTTT,CAISGLAGLTNTGELFF
15,TRBV24-1,TRBJ2-5,TRBD2,NA,TGTGCCACCAAGACTAGCGGGGGGTCCCAAGAGACCCAGTACTTC,CATKTSGGSQETQYF
14,TRBV19,TRBJ1-2,NA,NA,TGTGCCAGTAGTACCCGGACAGCGTGGAATGGCTACACCTTC,CASSTRTAWNGYTF
14,TRBV30,TRBJ1-6,NA,NA,TGTGCCTGGCGTAGGAGCTCCTATAATTCACCCCTCCACTTT,CAWRRSSYNSPLHF
13,TRBV18,TRBJ2-7,TRBD1,once,TGTGCCAGCTCGCGGGACAGGACCTACGAGCAGTACTTC,CASSRDRTYEQYF
14,TRBV9,TRBJ1-4,TRBD1,NA,TGTGCCAGCAACGACGGGACAGGGGAGGAAAAACTGTTTTTT,CASNDGTGEEKLFF
13,TRBV5-1,TRBJ1-3,NA,once,TGCGCCAGCAGCCCCGTCCTTGGAAACACCATATATTTT,CASSPVLGNTIYF
14,TRBV27,TRBJ1-4,TRBD1,NA,TGTGCCAGCAGCCCGACAGGGACGAGTGAAAAACTGTTTTTT,CASSPTGTSEKLFF
17,TRBV30,TRBJ1-2,TRBD1,NA,TGTGCCTGGAGTACAGGGGTTCGGGATCGCCGAAACTATGGCTACACCTTC,CAWSTGVRDRRNYGYTF
13,TRBV18,TRBJ2-5,NA,once,TGTGCCAGCTCACCACGGGAGTCGGAGACCCAGTACTTC,CASSPRESETQYF
13,TRBV30,TRBJ1-2,NA,NA,TGTGCCTGGAGTGTACCCCCAAGGGGTGGCTACACCTTC,CAWSVPPRGGYTF
13,TRBV3-1/TRBV3-2,TRBJ2-1,NA,NA,TGTGCCAGCAGCCCAATGCTAGAGGCCGAGCAGTTCTTC,CASSPMLEAEQFF
15,TRBV19,TRBJ2-7,TRBD1,NA,TGTGCCAGTAGGGCACGACAGGGGACAATCTACGAGCAGTACTTC,CASRARQGTIYEQYF
14,TRBV5-1,TRBJ2-5,TRBD2,NA,TGCGCCAGCAGCTTCAGACTAGCGCAAGAGACCCAGTACTTC,CASSFRLAQETQYF
16,TRBV3-1/TRBV3-2,TRBJ2-1,TRBD2,once,TGTGCCAGCAGCCAAGAGGCCGGGACTAGGAACAATGAGCAGTTCTTC,CASSQEAGTRNNEQFF
15,TRBV21-1,TRBJ2-7,NA,NA,TGTGCCAGCAGCAAAGTCCTAGCAACAGGGTACGAGCAGTACTTC,CASSKVLATGYEQYF
15,TRBV5-5,TRBJ2-7,TRBD2,NA,TGTGCCAGCAGCTTGGTTCTAGCGGGGACCTACGAGCAGTACTTC,CASSLVLAGTYEQYF
13,TRBV11-1,TRBJ2-5,TRBD1,NA,TGTGCCAGCAGCCGGGACAGGGAAGAGACCCAGTACTTC,CASSRDREETQYF
13,TRBV9,TRBJ2-7,NA,once,TGTGCCACCCTAGGACTCTACCTCTACGAGCAGTACTTC,CATLGLYLYEQYF
14,TRBV3-1/TRBV3-2,TRBJ2-3,NA,NA,TGTGCCAGCAGCCAAGGGCTAGTAACAGATACGCAGTATTTT,CASSQGLVTDTQYF
14,TRBV5-6,TRBJ1-4,TRBD1,NA,TGTGCCAGCAGCTCACGACAGGGGGGTGAAAAACTGTTTTTT,CASSSRQGGEKLFF
13,TRBV19,TRBJ2-1,NA,NA,TGTGCCAGTAGTATAGAGGGAGTCAATGAGCAGTTCTTC,CASSIEGVNEQFF
15,TRBV3-1/TRBV3-2,TRBJ1-6,NA,NA,TGTGCCAGCAGCCTGAAGACAGTGTTGAATTCACCCCTCCACTTT,CASSLKTVLNSPLHF
15,TRBV27,TRBJ2-3,NA,NA,TGTGCCAGCAGTTTATCGGCTGGGGCAACAGATACGCAGTATTTT,CASSLSAGATDTQYF
14,TRBV28,TRBJ1-6,TRBD1,once,TGTGCCAGCAGTCAAGACAGGGCTAATTCACCCCTCCACTTT,CASSQDRANSPLHF
17,TRBV9,TRBJ2-4,TRBD1,NA,TGTGCCAGCAGCGCAGAGACAGGGAATGCGGCCAAAAACATTCAGTACTTC,CASSAETGNAAKNIQYF
16,TRBV10-3,TRBJ1-2,NA,NA,TGTGCCATCAGTGCGCGGCCAGGGCCGGAGGGGTATGGCTACACCTTC,CAISARPGPEGYGYTF
16,TRBV3-1/TRBV3-2,TRBJ2-5,TRBD2,NA,TGTGCCAGCAGCCATCCGCTAGCGGGTTATCAAGAGACCCAGTACTTC,CASSHPLAGYQETQYF
14,TRBV28,TRBJ1-4,NA,NA,TGTGCCAGCACCCGTGGGGGCCCTAATGAAAAACTGTTTTTT,CASTRGGPNEKLFF
15,TRBV15,TRBJ2-7,TRBD2,NA,TGTGCCACCAGCAGAGATCTAGCGGGAGATTTGGGGCAGTACTTC,CATSRDLAGDLGQYF